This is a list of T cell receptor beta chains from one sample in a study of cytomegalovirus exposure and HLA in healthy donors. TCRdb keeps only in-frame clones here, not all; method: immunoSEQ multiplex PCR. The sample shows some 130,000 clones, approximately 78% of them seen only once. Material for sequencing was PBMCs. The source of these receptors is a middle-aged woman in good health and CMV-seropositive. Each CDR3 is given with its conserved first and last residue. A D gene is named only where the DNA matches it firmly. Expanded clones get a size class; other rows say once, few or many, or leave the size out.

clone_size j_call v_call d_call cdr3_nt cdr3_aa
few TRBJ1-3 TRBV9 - TGTGCCAGCAGCGTCCGACAGGCCAGCTCTGGAAACACCATATATTTT CASSVRQASSGNTIYF
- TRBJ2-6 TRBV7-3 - TGTGCCAGCAGCCCCCGGGTACTTAGCTCTGGGGCCAACGTCCTGACTTTC CASSPRVLSSGANVLTF
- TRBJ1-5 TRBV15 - TGTGCCACCAGCAGACCTGCCTTCGGGACTGGGAGCAATCAGCCCCAGCATTTT CATSRPAFGTGSNQPQHF
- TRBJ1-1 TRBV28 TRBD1 TGTGCCAGCAGTCCGGGACAGGGGGTTTTGGCTTTCTTT CASSPGQGVLAFF
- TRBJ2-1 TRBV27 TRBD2 TGTGCCAGCAGTTCACGGACTAGCGGGGGGTTTAGCTCCTACAATGAGCAGTTCTTC CASSSRTSGGFSSYNEQFF
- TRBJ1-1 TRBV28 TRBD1 TGTGCCAGCAGTTTAGCGGACAGGATGAACACTGAAGCTTTCTTT CASSLADRMNTEAFF
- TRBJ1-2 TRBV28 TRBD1 TGTGCCAGCAGTATGGGACAGTCTGGAGGAGGCTACACCTTC CASSMGQSGGGYTF
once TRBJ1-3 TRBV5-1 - TGCGCCAGCAGCTTTATCGGTGGACAAGCTGGAAACACCATATATTTT CASSFIGGQAGNTIYF
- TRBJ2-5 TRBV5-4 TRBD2 TGTGCCAGCAGCTTGATAGGCGGGAGCGAGACCCAGTACTTC CASSLIGGSETQYF
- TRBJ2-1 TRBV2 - TGTGCCAGCAGTGATCCGACAGCCTCCTACAATGAGCAGTTCTTC CASSDPTASYNEQFF
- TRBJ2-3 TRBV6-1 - TGTGCCAGCAGTGAAGCCTGGCAGGGTCAAGATACGCAGTATTTT CASSEAWQGQDTQYF
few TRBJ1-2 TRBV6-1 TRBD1 TGTGCCAGCAGCAAAGACAGGGCCTCCCGCTATGGCTACACCTTC CASSKDRASRYGYTF
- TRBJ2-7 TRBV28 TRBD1 TGTGCCAGCAGCCGAGTGGACAGGGATGATGGAGAGCAGTACTTC CASSRVDRDDGEQYF
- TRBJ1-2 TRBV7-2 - TGTGCCAGCAGCTTAGGGGGGCCCTATGGCTACACCTTC CASSLGGPYGYTF
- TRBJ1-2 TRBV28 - TGTGCCACGGATTCTGTAGGGGTGAGATATGGCTACACCTTC CATDSVGVRYGYTF
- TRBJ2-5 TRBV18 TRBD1 TGTGCCAGCTCAGGACAGGCCCAAGAGACCCAGTACTTC CASSGQAQETQYF
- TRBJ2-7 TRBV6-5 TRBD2 TGTGCCAGCAGCAAAAGCGGGGGGTTCAACGAGCAGTACTTC CASSKSGGFNEQYF
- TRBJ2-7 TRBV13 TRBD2 TGTGCCAGCAGGCTAGCGGTTGATGGCGAGCAGTACTTC CASRLAVDGEQYF
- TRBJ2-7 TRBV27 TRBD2 TGTGCCAGCAGTTTCAGGGAGGGAGACGAGCAGTACTTC CASSFREGDEQYF
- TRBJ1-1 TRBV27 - TGTGCCAGCAGTTTATCCCCAATGAACACTGAAGCTTTCTTT CASSLSPMNTEAFF
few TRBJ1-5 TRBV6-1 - TGTGCCAGCAGTGCGTCCCAGTCTGGAGCCCAGCATTTT CASSASQSGAQHF
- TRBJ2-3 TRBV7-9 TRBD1 TGTGCCAGCAGCTTAGGGGACAGGGCGTCAGATACGCAGTATTTT CASSLGDRASDTQYF
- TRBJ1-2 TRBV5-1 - TGCGCCAGCAGCTTTGACAGGAACTATGGCTACACCTTC CASSFDRNYGYTF
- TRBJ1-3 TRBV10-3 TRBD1 TGTGCCATCAGCCCAGGACAGGGAACTGGAAACACCATATATTTT CAISPGQGTGNTIYF
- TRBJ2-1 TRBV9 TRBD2 TGTGCCAGCAGCGTAGGACTAGCGGGGACCTACAATGAGCAGTTCTTC CASSVGLAGTYNEQFF
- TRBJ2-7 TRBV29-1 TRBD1 TGCAGCGTTACAAAGACAGGGCTCAACGAGCAGTACTTC CSVTKTGLNEQYF
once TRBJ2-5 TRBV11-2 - TGTGCCAGCAGCTTAAGGACTACCCAAGAGACCCAGTACTTC CASSLRTTQETQYF
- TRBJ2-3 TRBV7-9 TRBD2 TGTGCCAGCAGCTACGGGACTAGCGGGGGGGCGAGAACAGATACGCAGTATTTT CASSYGTSGGARTDTQYF
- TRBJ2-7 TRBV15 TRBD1 TGTGCCACCAGCACCACGGACAGGGTCGTCGACGAGCAGTACTTC CATSTTDRVVDEQYF
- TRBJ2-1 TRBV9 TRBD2 TGTGCCAGCAGCGTATTGGGGGGGAGCTCCTACAATGAGCAGTTCTTC CASSVLGGSSYNEQFF
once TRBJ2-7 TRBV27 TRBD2 TGTGCCAGCAGTTTATCGACGCTAGCGGCTAGCTACGAGCAGTACTTC CASSLSTLAASYEQYF
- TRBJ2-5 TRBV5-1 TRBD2 TGCGCCAGCAGCGGGACTAGCGGGGGGACCCAAGAGACCCAGTACTTC CASSGTSGGTQETQYF
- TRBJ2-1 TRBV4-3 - TGCGCCAGCAGCCTCGAGGGCCTAGCTGCCGGGGATGAGCAGTTCTTC CASSLEGLAAGDEQFF
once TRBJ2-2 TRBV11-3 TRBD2 TGTGCCAGCAGCTTACGTGCAGCGGGAGGGCCAACCGGGGAGCTGTTTTTT CASSLRAAGGPTGELFF
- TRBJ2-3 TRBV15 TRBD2 TGTGCCACCAGCAGAGGAAGGTCAGGCGGGAGACGCACAGATACGCAGTATTTT CATSRGRSGGRRTDTQYF
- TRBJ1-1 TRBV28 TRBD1 TGTGCCAGCAGTACGCGGACAGGGAAGGAGCTTGGGGACACTGAAGCTTTCTTT CASSTRTGKELGDTEAFF
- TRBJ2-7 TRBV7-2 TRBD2 TGTGCCAGCAGCTTAGTCGGCGGGAGTAACGAGCAGTACTTC CASSLVGGSNEQYF
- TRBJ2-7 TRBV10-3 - TGTGCCATCAGTGGGGGCAGCCGGGCACTCTACGAGCAGTACTTC CAISGGSRALYEQYF
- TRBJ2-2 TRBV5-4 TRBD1 TGTGCCAGCACCAGGACAGGAGGCACCGGGGAGCTGTTTTTT CASTRTGGTGELFF
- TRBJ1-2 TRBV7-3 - TGTGCCAGCAGCTCAGCCAGGGGATCTGAGGGCTACACCTTC CASSSARGSEGYTF
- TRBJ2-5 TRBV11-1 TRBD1 TGTGCCAGCAGCTTAGAGGGACAGGGAAATAGCTACTTC CASSLEGQGNSYF
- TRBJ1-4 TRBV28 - TGTGCCAGCAGTCTGGTAGGGGGAAAACTGTTTTTT CASSLVGGKLFF
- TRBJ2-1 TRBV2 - TGTGCCAGCAGCGTAAATGAGCAGTTCTTC CASSVNEQFF
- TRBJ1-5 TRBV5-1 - TGCGCCAGCAGCTTAGCGCCAGGGGATAGCAATCAGCCCCAGCATTTT CASSLAPGDSNQPQHF
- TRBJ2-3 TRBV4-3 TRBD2 TGCGCCAGCAGCCAGGGGGCTAGCGGGAGGGATACGCAGTATTTT CASSQGASGRDTQYF
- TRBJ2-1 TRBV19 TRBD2 TGTGCCAGTAACGATCGACTGGGACTAGCGTCGGGGAATGAGCAGTTCTTC CASNDRLGLASGNEQFF
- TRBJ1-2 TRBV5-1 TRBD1 TGCGCCAGCAGCTTTGGGGACAGCCCAGCTTATGGCTACACCTTC CASSFGDSPAYGYTF
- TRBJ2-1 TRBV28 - TGTGCCAGCAGCTCCGGACAGTTACTAACGAACAATGAGCAGTTCTTC CASSSGQLLTNNEQFF
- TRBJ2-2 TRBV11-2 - TGTGCCAGCAGCCTAGGGACAAAAAACTTCCGCGCCGGGGAGCTGTTTTTT CASSLGTKNFRAGELFF
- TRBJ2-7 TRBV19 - TGTGCCAGTAGTATACGTGGCCCGACCTACGAGCAGTACTTC CASSIRGPTYEQYF
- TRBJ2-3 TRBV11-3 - TGTGCCAGCAGCCCAGGAGGGGGCGATGGGACAGATACGCAGTATTTT CASSPGGGDGTDTQYF